These 30 T cell receptor beta chains originate from one sample sequenced in a study of T cell responses to AZD1222 COVID-19 vaccine. Profiled with immunoSEQ multiplex PCR; TCRdb holds only in-frame clones, not every one. Seen here are about 160,000 clones, 90% to 95% observed once, and the top ten hold 0.9% to 1.2%. Sequenced material: peripheral blood, taken 28 days after the second AZD1222 dose. These receptors all stem from an adult who received the AZD1222 COVID-19 vaccine.

The chain is built from TRBV11-2 and TRBJ1-1; 10 bases align to TRBD1. The trim removed 0 bases at V and 2 bases at J, leaving 3 bases unmatched. CDR1 is SGHAT, CDR2 FQNNGV, per germline. The CDR3 has 16 residues. CDR3 bases: TGTGCCAGCAGCTTAGAGTTGACAGGGGGCAACACTGAAGCTTTCTTT. The encoded protein is CASSLELTGGNTEAFF. The whole variable domain, remainder taken from reference TRBV11-2 and TRBJ1-1, is EAGVAQSPRYKIIEKRQSVAFWCNPISGHATLYWYQQILGQGPKLLIQFQNNGVVDDSQLPKDRFSAERLKGVDSTLKIQPAKLEDSAVYLCASSLELTGGNTEAFFGQGTRLTVV.

The J gene is TRBJ1-1, the V gene TRBV19, with a possible D match to TRBD1 (5 bases). The CDR3 sequence is 15 residues long. Germline values: CDR1 LNHDA, CDR2 SQIVND (reference sequence). Trimming pared 4 bases from V and 0 bases from J, leaving 12 bases between. CDR3 nucleotides: TGTGCCAGTAGTACCGGGGGGGGAATGAACACTGAAGCTTTCTTT. Translating it yields CASSTGGGMNTEAFF.

The chain has TRBV3-1 (or the pseudogene TRBV3-2) and TRBJ1-1; D is possibly TRBD1 (5 bases). The CDR3 runs 15 residues. V lost 3 bases and J 0 bases, leaving 11 bases between the germline ends. CDR1 and CDR2 from the germline V gene are LGHDT and YNNKEL (reference sequence). Written as DNA, the CDR3 is TGTGCCAGCAGCCACTCTGGGGCTTTGAACACTGAAGCTTTCTTT. Translation: CASSHSGALNTEAFF.

This chain uses TRBV15 with TRBJ1-5; D is unresolved. This CDR3 spans 16 amino acids. The V gene's germline CDR1 is LNHNV and CDR2 YYDKDF (reference sequence). Trimming shortened V by 0 bases and J by 1 base, and 10 bases separated the two germline ends. The DNA for the CDR3 is TGTGCCACCAGCAGAGATGGGAAGTGGAGCAATCAGCCCCAGCATTTT. Translation: CATSRDGKWSNQPQHF.

This clone was seen a few times. The CDR3 spells CASSPPTGQSYNTGELFF. The CDR3 nucleotides are TGTGCCAGCTCACCACCCACCGGGCAGAGTTACAACACCGGGGAGCTGTTTTTT. The rearrangement links TRBV18 to TRBJ2-2; D unresolved. This CDR3 comprises 18 residues. V lost 0 bases, J lost 2 bases, and 16 bases lay in between. Per the germline V gene, CDR1 is KGHSH and CDR2 is LQKENI.

This chain links TRBV11-1 with TRBJ1-1; 10 positions agree with TRBD1. J lost 4 bases, V lost 5 bases, and 4 bases had no gene match. The V gene's germline CDR1 is SGHAT and CDR2 FQDESV (reference sequence). This CDR3 is 14 amino acids long. The CDR3 reads CASSKGDRGTEAFF. CDR3 DNA: TGTGCCAGCAGCAAAGGGGACAGGGGCACTGAAGCTTTCTTT.

V gene TRBV7-9 combines with J gene TRBJ1-4; D remains ambiguous. This CDR3 has 14 residues. The germline V and J ends were trimmed by 6 bases and 5 bases, with 13 bases remaining between them. Germline values: CDR1 SEHNR, CDR2 FQNEAQ (reference sequence). The CDR3 nucleotides are TGTGCCAGCAGTTCCTACCGGGAGAATGAAAAACTGTTTTTT. Protein: CASSSYRENEKLFF.

The V and J genes are TRBV10-3 and TRBJ1-1, with 7 bases fitting TRBD1. The CDR3 is made up of 14 amino acids. Germline assignment: CDR1 ENHRY and CDR2 SYGVKD. V lost 2 bases, J lost 1 base, and 1 base stayed unmatched. CDR3 sequence: CAISERTGNTEAFF. The CDR3 nucleotides read TGTGCCATCAGTGAGAGGACAGGGAACACTGAAGCTTTCTTT.

The chain recombines TRBV20-1 with TRBJ1-6; TRBD1 agrees at 10 bases. The germline gives CDR1 DFQATT, CDR2 SNEGSKA (reference sequence). The J segment lost 10 bases and the V segment lost 5 bases, leaving 8 bases of the junction unmatched. The CDR3 is 14 residues long. CDR3 DNA sequence: TGCAGTGCTCGTGGGACAGGGGCAAGGTCACCCCTCCACTTT. It specifies CSARGTGARSPLHF.

This clone was seen more than once but under ten times. V is TRBV5-6 and J is TRBJ1-5; D gene unclear. Trimming shortened V by 1 base and J by 2 bases, and 7 bases separated the two germline ends. The CDR3 is 14 residues long. Germline CDR1 and CDR2: SGHDT and YYEEEE. The CDR3 loop is CASSLWQGNQPQHF. As DNA, the CDR3 is TGTGCCAGCAGCTTGTGGCAGGGCAATCAGCCCCAGCATTTT.

This chain joins TRBV5-4 and TRBJ1-1, with D tentatively TRBD1 (5 bases). The CDR3 has 14 amino acids. The ends were cut back, 0 bases at V and 4 bases at J, with 10 bases in the middle. From germline, CDR1 is SGHNT and CDR2 YYREEE (reference sequence). The CDR3 nucleotides are TGTGCCAGCAGCTTGGACATCGGGGGCACTGAAGCTTTCTTT. Protein product: CASSLDIGGTEAFF.

V usage is TRBV19 and J usage is TRBJ1-2, with 8 positions matching TRBD1. Trimming took 6 bases from V and 4 from J; bases not matched to a gene: 7. CDR1 is LNHDA and CDR2 is SQIVND in the germline V gene (reference sequence). The CDR3 covers 14 residues. The chain's CDR3 is CASSPRDRGYGYTF. CDR3 DNA: TGTGCCAGTAGCCCCCGCGACAGGGGCTATGGCTACACCTTC.

This chain connects TRBV7-9 to TRBJ2-2; D unresolved. Germline values: CDR1 SEHNR, CDR2 FQNEAQ (reference sequence). V was pared by 2 bases and J by 0 bases, with 4 bases between. The CDR3 loop spans 14 amino acids. CDR3 protein: CASSLTANTGELFF. As DNA, the CDR3 is TGTGCCAGCAGCTTAACCGCGAACACCGGGGAGCTGTTTTTT.

This clone has just one count. This chain links TRBV29-1 with TRBJ2-7, with 10 nucleotides matching TRBD2. This CDR3 is 12 amino acids long. CDR1 and CDR2 (germline): SQVTM, ANQGSEA. CDR3 nucleotide sequence: TGCAGTGCCGGGACTAGCGCCTACGAGCAGTACTTC. This gives the protein CSAGTSAYEQYF.

The chain recombines TRBV10-3 with TRBJ1-1; D not certain. Trimming pared 7 bases from V and 4 bases from J, leaving 19 bases between. The germline V gene encodes CDR1 ENHRY and CDR2 SYGVKD. The CDR3 consists of 15 residues. The CDR3 nucleotides read TGTGCCATCACCAACAGCTTATATGAAAGCACTGAAGCTTTCTTT. Translation gives CAITNSLYESTEAFF.

V gene TRBV28 combines with J gene TRBJ1-1; D is unresolved. This CDR3 contains 13 residues. Germline CDR1 reads MDHEN; CDR2 reads SYDVKM. V was cut by 2 bases and J by 5 bases, with 9 bases left in between. CDR3 loop: CASSLIAGTEAFF. The CDR3 coding sequence is TGTGCCAGCAGTTTAATTGCGGGGACTGAAGCTTTCTTT.

V is TRBV12-3 or TRBV12-4 and J is TRBJ1-3; D remains unclear. Trimming removed 3 bases from V and 5 bases from J, with 8 bases in between. The CDR3 is 13 residues long. The CDR3, as DNA: TGTGCCAGCAGTTTTGGCGGCAGAAACACCATATATTTT. Its translation: CASSFGGRNTIYF.

This clone was picked up one time. This chain joins TRBV10-3 and TRBJ2-5; D not resolved. The CDR3 extends over 11 amino acids. Per germline, CDR1 ENHRY and CDR2 SYGVKD. Trimming cost V 11 bases and J 3 bases, with 10 bases left between them. For the CDR3, the DNA is TGTGCCTCCGGACGTGAAGAGACCCAGTACTTC. Its translation is CASGREETQYF.

The chain carries TRBV2 and TRBJ1-5; 8 bases are shared with TRBD1. Germline values: CDR1 SNHLY, CDR2 FYNNEI. The J segment lost 4 bases and the V segment lost 5 bases, leaving 7 bases of the junction unmatched. The CDR3 loop spans 15 amino acids. The CDR3 protein is CASSRLGQGNQPQHF. The CDR3 DNA reads as TGTGCCAGCAGTAGGTTAGGACAGGGTAATCAGCCCCAGCATTTT.

The genes are TRBV5-1 and TRBJ1-3; D unclear. CDR3 size: 14 residues. Germline V CDR1 and CDR2: SGHRS, YFSETQ. Trimming took off 1 base at V and 0 bases at J, with 5 bases between the two ends. This CDR3 reads CASSLTASGNTIYF. For the CDR3, the DNA is TGCGCCAGCAGCTTGACAGCCTCTGGAAACACCATATATTTT.

Turning to this clone: Other DNA sequences of this sample code for an identical CDR3. The CDR3 is CASSLGQNTEAFF. Here the CDR3 DNA reads TGTGCCAGCAGTTTAGGTCAGAACACTGAAGCTTTCTTT. The genes are TRBV12-3 or TRBV12-4 and TRBJ1-1; D gene unclear. This CDR3 is 13 amino acids long. The V end lost 1 base, the J end lost 1 base, and 4 bases lay between the germline ends.

This chain connects TRBV5-1 to TRBJ2-5; D is ambiguous. The germline V and J ends were trimmed by 0 bases and 2 bases, with 11 bases remaining between them. Looked up from germline, CDR1 is SGHRS and CDR2 is YFSETQ. The CDR3 covers 15 residues. The CDR3 nucleotides read TGCGCCAGCAGCTTGGAAGGAAATAAGCAAGAGACCCAGTACTTC. Its translation is CASSLEGNKQETQYF.

The V call is TRBV27, the J call TRBJ2-1; D is unresolved. Germline V gene lookup returns CDR1 MNHEY and CDR2 SMNVEV (reference sequence). The V end lost 2 bases, the J end lost 2 bases, and 7 bases lay between the germline ends. CDR3 length: 14 amino acids. This CDR3 reads CASSLRSPYNEQFF. CDR3 DNA: TGTGCCAGCAGTTTACGCTCTCCCTACAATGAGCAGTTCTTC.

The chain uses TRBV12-3 or TRBV12-4 and TRBJ1-2; the D gene is possibly TRBD1 (5 bases). The CDR3 totals 13 residues. Trimming pared 5 bases from V and 5 bases from J, leaving 12 bases between. Written as DNA, the CDR3 is TGTGCCAGCAGTCCTCGTGGGACGTATGGCTACACCTTC. It yields the protein CASSPRGTYGYTF.

This chain uses TRBV2 with TRBJ2-7, with 10 bases aligning to TRBD1. Germline V gives CDR1 SNHLY, CDR2 FYNNEI. CDR3 length: 12 amino acids. With V trimmed by 6 bases and J by 6 bases, 2 bases remained unmatched. The CDR3 region has the DNA TGTGCCAGCAGCCGGGACAGGGGCGAGCAGTACTTC. Translation gives CASSRDRGEQYF.

This chain uses TRBV27 with TRBJ1-5; 8 bases match TRBD1. This CDR3 is built from 16 residues. The V segment lost 8 bases and the J segment 2 bases; nucleotides outside the gene matches: 11. Germline-derived CDR1 and CDR2 are MNHEY and SMNVEV (reference sequence). CDR3 loop: CASGSTGVRGNQPQHF. The CDR3, as DNA: TGTGCCAGCGGGTCGACAGGGGTGAGGGGCAATCAGCCCCAGCATTTT.

The genes are TRBV30 and TRBJ1-5; TRBD1 might be the D (6 bases). The CDR3 spans 13 residues. Between the trimmed V and J ends, which lost 2 bases and 5 bases, there was a span of 10 bases. Germline values: CDR1 GTSNPN, CDR2 SVGIG (reference sequence). The CDR3 sequence: CAWSSGDYQPQHF. CDR3 in DNA: TGTGCCTGGAGTTCAGGGGATTATCAGCCCCAGCATTTT.

The J gene is TRBJ2-7, the V gene TRBV4-1; D might be TRBD2 (6 bases). Germline CDR1 is MGHRA and CDR2 is YSYEKL. The CDR3 is made up of 15 amino acids. Trimming removed 0 bases from V and 3 bases from J, with 12 bases in between. CDR3 in amino acids: CASSQEEGTYYEQYF. In DNA, the CDR3 is TGCGCCAGCAGCCAAGAGGAGGGCACGTACTACGAGCAGTACTTC.

The rearrangement links TRBV2 to TRBJ1-3, with D unresolved. Trimming shortened V by 4 bases and J by 0 bases, and 13 bases separated the two germline ends. The CDR3 loop spans 16 amino acids. In germline, CDR1 is SNHLY, CDR2 FYNNEI. The CDR3 loop is CASSGLEGFSGNTIYF. In nucleotides, the CDR3 is TGTGCCAGCAGTGGTCTTGAGGGCTTCTCTGGAAACACCATATATTTT.

This chain connects TRBV18 to TRBJ2-7; 11 bases fit TRBD2. The CDR3 loop spans 15 amino acids. V shed 5 bases, J shed 4 bases, and the junction held 7 bases outside the gene matches. Germline V CDR1 and CDR2: KGHSH, LQKENI. The CDR3 region is CASSDGGTSGYEQYF. CDR3 nucleotide sequence: TGTGCCAGCTCAGACGGCGGGACTAGCGGTTACGAGCAGTACTTC.